The entry below gives a single T cell receptor (beta chain) sequence along with its context. Germline V CDR1 and CDR2: SGHAT, FQNNGV. The CDR3 totals 17 residues. The ends were cut back, 0 bases at V and 0 bases at J, with 12 bases in the middle. This entry belongs to a study of blood T cell repertoires in COVID-19. This table comes from immunoSEQ multiplex PCR, and its TCRdb copy is limited to in-frame clones, with some not included. The profile shows under 150,000 clones, about four fifths of them singletons. J is TRBJ1-3 and V is TRBV11-2, with D perhaps matching TRBD1 (5 bases). The receptor was isolated from a man older than 75 with acute or convalescent COVID-19. Sequenced: peripheral blood. The CDR3 loop reads CASSLDGGTVSGNTIYF. The CDR3 DNA is TGTGCCAGCAGCTTAGACGGGGGAACGGTCTCTGGAAACACCATATATTTT. Filled out from reference TRBV11-2 and TRBJ1-3, the complete variable domain reads EAGVAQSPRYKIIEKRQSVAFWCNPISGHATLYWYQQILGQGPKLLIQFQNNGVVDDSQLPKDRFSAERLKGVDSTLKIQPAKLEDSAVYLCASSLDGGTVSGNTIYFGEGSWLTVV.